One sample yielded the 19 T cell receptor beta chains listed below, sequenced in a study of cytomegalovirus exposure and HLA in healthy donors. Researchers ran the PCR with 60 Vbeta and 13 Jbeta primers. The method was immunoSEQ multiplex PCR; TCRdb's version includes in-frame clones alone and lacks a portion of them. The repertoire consists of roughly 180,000 clones, with 84% occurring once and the leading ten covering around 0.93%. The sequenced sample was PBMCs. The origin of the receptors is a man aged 30-40 years in good health and CMV-seronegative.

CDR3 in DNA: TGCGCCAGCAGCTCAGCCGGGACATCTTTGCGGTATGGCTACACCTTC. This sequence encodes CASSSAGTSLRYGYTF. The chain is built from TRBV5-1 and TRBJ1-2, with a possible D match to TRBD1 (6 bases). The CDR3 is made up of 16 amino acids. Deletions cut 3 bases from V and 5 bases from J, with 20 bases between. CDR1 is SGHRS and CDR2 is YFSETQ in the germline V gene.

The chain has TRBV7-6 and TRBJ1-1; 7 nucleotides agree with TRBD1. Trimming at V came to 1 base and at J to 7 bases, leaving 9 bases not matched to a gene. Germline CDR1 is SGHVS and CDR2 is FNYEAQ. CDR3 length equals 15 residues. The CDR3 loop is CASSLVVGGEGEAFF. The DNA of the CDR3 is TGTGCCAGCAGCTTAGTTGTAGGGGGCGAAGGTGAAGCTTTCTTT.

V and J are TRBV30 and TRBJ2-1, with 8 bases fitting TRBD1. The V gene's germline CDR1 is GTSNPN and CDR2 SVGIG (reference sequence). V lost 1 base, J lost 5 bases, and 1 base stayed unmatched. CDR3 length: 13 residues. The CDR3 region has the DNA TGTGCCTGGAGTGGGGGACAGGACAATGAGCAGTTCTTC. Translating it yields CAWSGGQDNEQFF.

V gene TRBV5-1 combines with J gene TRBJ2-3; 9 nucleotides line up with TRBD1. This CDR3 is built from 15 residues. Germline V gives CDR1 SGHRS, CDR2 YFSETQ. V lost 0 bases to trimming and J lost 1 base; unmatched junction nucleotides: 0. Here the CDR3 DNA reads TGCGCCAGCAGCTTGGGGACAGGGGGCACAGATACGCAGTATTTT. This sequence encodes CASSLGTGGTDTQYF.

This clone was recorded a few times. The V and J genes are TRBV6-5 and TRBJ1-3; D is uncertain. Trimming took 0 bases from V and 0 from J, leaving 6 bases between them. Germline CDR1 and CDR2: MNHEY and SVGAGI. CDR3 length equals 15 residues. The CDR3 DNA reads TGTGCCAGCAGTTACTCAGTTAGCTCTGGAAACACCATATATTTT. It encodes CASSYSVSSGNTIYF.

The chain couples TRBV2 to TRBJ2-7, with a possible D match to TRBD1 (5 bases). CDR3 length: 15 amino acids. The V and J ends lost 6 bases and 1 base respectively, with 16 bases between them. The germline V gene encodes CDR1 SNHLY and CDR2 FYNNEI. CDR3 nucleotides: TGTGCCAGCAGGTTAGGACAAGCCCAATCCTACGAGCAGTACTTC. As protein: CASRLGQAQSYEQYF.

This chain connects TRBV4-3 to TRBJ2-7; 11 bases are a match to TRBD2. Germline values: CDR1 LGHNA, CDR2 YSLEER. V shed 4 bases, J shed 6 bases, and the junction held 11 bases outside the gene matches. The CDR3 has 16 residues. CDR3 region: CASSPETSGMVPEQYF. The CDR3 region has the DNA TGCGCCAGCAGCCCCGAGACTAGCGGGATGGTTCCCGAGCAGTACTTC.

The V gene is TRBV7-9, the J gene TRBJ1-1; the match to TRBD1 covers 9 bases. CDR3 size: 15 residues. Germline CDR1 is SEHNR and CDR2 is FQNEAQ (reference sequence). With V trimmed by 5 bases and J by 4 bases, 8 bases remained unmatched. Written as DNA, the CDR3 is TGTGCCAGCAGCCTTGGACAGGGGTTGGTCACTGAAGCTTTCTTT. Its protein is CASSLGQGLVTEAFF.

The gene calls are TRBV7-3 and TRBJ2-7; 8 nucleotides align to TRBD1. Germline-derived CDR1 and CDR2 are SGHTA and FQGTGA. The CDR3 extends over 15 amino acids. Trimming took 3 bases from V and 3 from J; bases not matched to a gene: 7. This chain's CDR3 is CASSLGVGQGYEQYF. The CDR3 DNA follows: TGTGCCAGCAGCTTGGGGGTTGGACAGGGCTACGAGCAGTACTTC.

The rearrangement uses TRBV28 and TRBJ1-2; D is possibly TRBD1 (6 bases). The V end was cut by 1 base, the J end by 8 bases, with 8 bases between. This CDR3 comprises 12 residues. Germline V gene data show CDR1 as MDHEN and CDR2 as SYDVKM. CDR3 sequence reads: CASSLLTGGYTF. DNA for the CDR3: TGTGCCAGCAGTTTATTGACAGGCGGCTACACCTTC.

The chain carries TRBV6-5 and TRBJ1-1; D gene ambiguous. Germline V gene lookup returns CDR1 MNHEY and CDR2 SVGAGI. Trimming pared 10 bases from V and 3 bases from J, leaving 15 bases between. The CDR3 consists of 13 residues. Written as DNA, the CDR3 is TGTGCCACCTCAGGAGGGCAGGACACTGAAGCTTTCTTT. Its translation: CATSGGQDTEAFF.

The chain joins TRBV4-2 to TRBJ1-4; perhaps TRBD1 as D (6 bases). V was pared by 4 bases and J by 5 bases, with 17 bases between. CDR1 is LGHNA and CDR2 is YNFKEQ in the germline V gene. The CDR3 loop spans 16 amino acids. This CDR3 reads CASSLAGAIVNEKLFF. In nucleotides, the CDR3 is TGTGCCAGCAGCCTCGCAGGGGCGATCGTAAATGAAAAACTGTTTTTT.

On this clone itself: At one end, the junction sequence differs from germline, possibly due to a read error. The gene calls are TRBV4-1 and TRBJ1-4; D is unclear. This CDR3 spans 11 amino acids. Germline V gene lookup returns CDR1 MGHRA and CDR2 YSYEKL. The CDR3: CASSQAGKTFF. The CDR3 DNA reads TGCGCCAGCAGCCAAGCCGGGAAGACCTTTTTC.

The chain uses TRBV28 and TRBJ2-3, with TRBD2 as a possible D gene (7 bases). Germline-derived CDR1 and CDR2 are MDHEN and SYDVKM. This CDR3 spans 15 amino acids. Trimming took off 1 base at V and 1 base at J, with 9 bases between the two ends. CDR3 sequence reads: CASSLSGGGTDTQYF. CDR3 DNA sequence: TGTGCCAGCAGTTTATCGGGGGGCGGCACAGATACGCAGTATTTT. Together with reference TRBV28 and TRBJ2-3, the CDR3 gives the full variable domain: DVKVTQSSRYLVKRTGEKVFLECVQDMDHENMFWYRQDPGLGLRLIYFSYDVKMKEKGDIPEGYSVSREKKERFSLILESASTNQTSMYLCASSLSGGGTDTQYFGPGTRLTVL.

This clone has a single count. The chain combines TRBV6-5 with TRBJ1-1; a weak D match, TRBD1 (5 bases). CDR3 length: 16 residues. Trimming cost V 0 bases and J 5 bases, with 16 bases left between them. CDR1 is MNHEY and CDR2 is SVGAGI in the germline V gene. The CDR3 region is CASSYSLNQGFTEAFF. The DNA of the CDR3 is TGTGCCAGCAGTTACTCGTTGAATCAGGGTTTTACTGAAGCTTTCTTT.

The rearrangement uses TRBV2 and TRBJ2-5; 9 bases are shared with TRBD1. The germline gives CDR1 SNHLY, CDR2 FYNNEI. After removal of 1 base from V and 5 bases from J, the junction contained 5 bases not matched to a gene. This CDR3 comprises 15 residues. The CDR3 here is CASSEVNRGRETQYF. The CDR3 DNA sequence: TGTGCCAGCAGTGAAGTAAACAGGGGGCGGGAGACCCAGTACTTC.

V gene TRBV5-1 combines with J gene TRBJ2-1, with D tentatively TRBD1 (5 bases). V was trimmed by 4 bases and J by 5 bases, leaving 10 bases between them. The CDR3 sequence is 13 residues long. Germline V gene data show CDR1 as SGHRS and CDR2 as YFSETQ. Here the CDR3 DNA reads TGCGCCAGCAGCCCACAGGAAGACAATGAGCAGTTCTTC. Translation: CASSPQEDNEQFF.

The V and J genes are TRBV5-1 and TRBJ1-5; TRBD1 matches at 7 bases. This CDR3 contains 16 residues. The germline V gene encodes CDR1 SGHRS and CDR2 YFSETQ. Germline trimming cut 0 bases from V and 7 bases from J; bases unmatched to any gene: 10. In DNA form, the CDR3 reads TGCGCCAGCAGCTTGGCTGACAGGGACAGTGAACAGCCCCAGCATTTT. Protein: CASSLADRDSEQPQHF.

The chain links TRBV6-5 to TRBJ1-2; 9 bases line up with TRBD1. The CDR3 contains 15 residues. Germline V gene sequence: CDR1 MNHEY, CDR2 SVGAGI. Trimming removed 5 bases from V and 2 bases from J; junction bases left unmatched: 6. CDR3 coding DNA: TGTGCCAGCAGTACGAGGGACAGGGAGAACTATGGCTACACCTTC. It encodes CASSTRDRENYGYTF.